This is a list of T cell receptor beta chains from one sample in a study of Ad26.COV2.S vaccination and SARS-CoV-2 variants. Assay used: immunoSEQ multiplex PCR; TCRdb lists only in-frame clones, some missing. Of about 97,000 clones listed, 80% are singletons. Sequencing was performed on peripheral blood, taken after recovery from COVID-19. These receptors were collected from a human donor who had recovered from COVID-19. CDR3s include the opening cysteine and the closing phenylalanine or tryptophan. D genes are given only for firm matches. Some rows mark clone size as missing; the rest say once, few, many or name a class of expanded clone.

v_gene: TRBV7-9
abundance: .
d_gene: .
j_gene: TRBJ2-5
CDR3aa: CASSLDWGALETQYF
CDR3nt: TGTGCCAGCAGCCTAGACTGGGGGGCTCTCGAGACCCAGTACTTC

v_gene: TRBV6-1
abundance: .
d_gene: .
j_gene: TRBJ1-5
CDR3aa: CASSEAGSDQPQHF
CDR3nt: TGTGCCAGCAGTGAAGCGGGTTCGGATCAGCCCCAGCATTTT

v_gene: TRBV6-6
abundance: .
d_gene: .
j_gene: TRBJ2-2
CDR3aa: CASGFGVGELFF
CDR3nt: TGTGCCAGCGGCTTTGGGGTCGGGGAGCTGTTTTTT

v_gene: TRBV7-9
abundance: .
d_gene: TRBD1
j_gene: TRBJ2-7
CDR3aa: CASSFTTGGIGEQYF
CDR3nt: TGTGCCAGCAGCTTCACGACAGGGGGTATAGGAGAGCAGTACTTC

v_gene: TRBV6-2/TRBV6-3
abundance: .
d_gene: .
j_gene: TRBJ1-1
CDR3aa: CASSYRGARLDTEAFF
CDR3nt: TGTGCCAGCAGTTATAGGGGGGCCCGGTTGGACACTGAAGCTTTCTTT

v_gene: TRBV7-2
abundance: .
d_gene: TRBD2
j_gene: TRBJ2-5
CDR3aa: CASSPGGAAKTQYF
CDR3nt: TGTGCCAGCAGCCCCGGGGGGGCGGCAAAGACCCAGTACTTC

v_gene: TRBV9
abundance: .
d_gene: TRBD1
j_gene: TRBJ1-1
CDR3aa: CASSPNRGRTEAFF
CDR3nt: TGTGCCAGCAGCCCTAACAGGGGGCGGACTGAAGCTTTCTTT

v_gene: TRBV28
abundance: .
d_gene: TRBD1
j_gene: TRBJ1-6
CDR3aa: CASGGTVNSPLHF
CDR3nt: TGTGCCAGCGGCGGGACAGTAAATTCACCCCTCCACTTT

v_gene: TRBV10-2
abundance: .
d_gene: .
j_gene: TRBJ1-4
CDR3aa: CASSEGGGGTEKLFF
CDR3nt: TGCGCCAGCAGTGAAGGTGGGGGAGGGACCGAAAAACTGTTTTTT

v_gene: TRBV28
abundance: few
d_gene: .
j_gene: TRBJ1-2
CDR3aa: CASRNEGANYGYTF
CDR3nt: TGTGCCAGCAGAAACGAAGGAGCTAACTATGGCTACACCTTC

v_gene: TRBV7-6
abundance: .
d_gene: .
j_gene: TRBJ2-2
CDR3aa: CASSLVPDRNTGELFF
CDR3nt: TGTGCCAGCAGCTTAGTCCCGGACAGGAACACCGGGGAGCTGTTTTTT

v_gene: TRBV29-1
abundance: once
d_gene: .
j_gene: TRBJ2-7
CDR3aa: CSVDLGDRTDVEQYF
CDR3nt: TGCAGCGTTGACCTCGGAGACAGGACTGATGTCGAGCAGTACTTC

v_gene: TRBV11-2
abundance: .
d_gene: TRBD2
j_gene: TRBJ2-3
CDR3aa: CASSLGAGGLGDTQYF
CDR3nt: TGTGCCAGCAGCTTAGGGGCGGGGGGGTTAGGAGATACGCAGTATTTT

v_gene: TRBV5-6
abundance: .
d_gene: TRBD2
j_gene: TRBJ2-3
CDR3aa: CASTNLAGGTTDTQYF
CDR3nt: TGTGCCAGCACCAACTTAGCGGGGGGGACCACAGATACGCAGTATTTT

v_gene: TRBV11-2
abundance: .
d_gene: .
j_gene: TRBJ1-6
CDR3aa: CASSLGPNGNSPLHF
CDR3nt: TGTGCCAGCAGCTTAGGGCCTAACGGGAATTCACCCCTCCACTTT

v_gene: TRBV7-9
abundance: .
d_gene: .
j_gene: TRBJ2-2
CDR3aa: CASSRDIGELFF
CDR3nt: TGTGCCAGCAGTCGAGATATCGGGGAGCTGTTTTTT

v_gene: TRBV7-2
abundance: .
d_gene: TRBD2
j_gene: TRBJ2-1
CDR3aa: CASSFLAGGQGNEQFF
CDR3nt: TGTGCCAGCAGCTTCCTAGCGGGGGGGCAAGGCAATGAGCAGTTCTTC

v_gene: TRBV5-1
abundance: few
d_gene: .
j_gene: TRBJ2-5
CDR3aa: CASSQQETQYF
CDR3nt: TGCGCCAGCAGCCAACAAGAGACCCAGTACTTC

v_gene: TRBV28
abundance: .
d_gene: .
j_gene: TRBJ1-1
CDR3aa: CASSNRGTNTEAFF
CDR3nt: TGTGCCAGCAGCAACCGGGGGACGAACACTGAAGCTTTCTTT

v_gene: TRBV9
abundance: .
d_gene: .
j_gene: TRBJ2-7
CDR3aa: CASSLGGSGSSYEQYF
CDR3nt: TGTGCCAGCAGTCTAGGGGGTAGCGGCAGCTCCTACGAGCAGTACTTC

v_gene: TRBV5-1
abundance: few
d_gene: .
j_gene: TRBJ2-7
CDR3aa: CASSLEAGLGEQYF
CDR3nt: TGCGCCAGCAGCTTGGAGGCCGGGTTGGGCGAGCAGTACTTC

v_gene: TRBV7-9
abundance: once
d_gene: TRBD1
j_gene: TRBJ1-4
CDR3aa: CASSLDAPGGTGEKLFF
CDR3nt: TGTGCCAGCAGCTTAGACGCCCCTGGAGGGACAGGAGAAAAACTGTTTTTT

v_gene: TRBV27
abundance: .
d_gene: TRBD1
j_gene: TRBJ1-1
CDR3aa: CASSFGQGNTEAFF
CDR3nt: TGTGCCAGCAGTTTCGGACAGGGGAACACTGAAGCTTTCTTT

v_gene: TRBV2
abundance: .
d_gene: TRBD2
j_gene: TRBJ2-5
CDR3aa: CASSGGLAMKTQYF
CDR3nt: TGTGCCAGCAGTGGGGGACTAGCTATGAAGACCCAGTACTTC

v_gene: TRBV28
abundance: .
d_gene: TRBD1
j_gene: TRBJ2-1
CDR3aa: CASSLPGQGTYNEQFF
CDR3nt: TGTGCCAGCAGTTTGCCGGGACAGGGAACCTACAATGAGCAGTTCTTC

v_gene: TRBV6-6
abundance: .
d_gene: TRBD2
j_gene: TRBJ2-7
CDR3aa: CASSGRSSSYEQYF
CDR3nt: TGTGCCAGCAGCGGGAGGAGCAGCTCCTACGAGCAGTACTTC

v_gene: TRBV28
abundance: .
d_gene: .
j_gene: TRBJ1-5
CDR3aa: CASSSGGRGQPQHF
CDR3nt: TGTGCCAGCAGTTCCGGGGGCAGGGGACAGCCCCAGCATTTT

v_gene: TRBV19
abundance: few
d_gene: TRBD1
j_gene: TRBJ1-1
CDR3aa: CASSIGLSGAGGEAFF
CDR3nt: TGTGCCAGTAGTATCGGCTTGTCGGGGGCAGGGGGTGAAGCTTTCTTT

v_gene: TRBV15
abundance: .
d_gene: .
j_gene: TRBJ2-2
CDR3aa: CATSRDLNRVGTGELFF
CDR3nt: TGTGCCACCAGCAGAGATCTGAACAGGGTAGGGACCGGGGAGCTGTTTTTT

v_gene: TRBV6-5
abundance: .
d_gene: .
j_gene: TRBJ1-4
CDR3aa: CASSLTGRVGEKLFF
CDR3nt: TGTGCCAGCAGCCTCACCGGGAGGGTGGGTGAAAAACTGTTTTTT

v_gene: TRBV5-4
abundance: .
d_gene: .
j_gene: TRBJ1-1
CDR3aa: CASSLTRQAGVNTEAFF
CDR3nt: TGTGCCAGCAGCTTGACCCGACAGGCAGGGGTGAACACTGAAGCTTTCTTT

v_gene: TRBV9
abundance: few
d_gene: .
j_gene: TRBJ1-6
CDR3aa: CASSVEGGSTPLHF
CDR3nt: TGTGCCAGCAGCGTAGAAGGGGGATCTACACCCCTCCACTTT

v_gene: TRBV3-1/TRBV3-2
abundance: .
d_gene: TRBD1
j_gene: TRBJ1-2
CDR3aa: CASSGDRTNYGYTF
CDR3nt: TGTGCCAGCAGTGGGGACAGAACTAACTATGGCTACACCTTC

v_gene: TRBV7-9
abundance: few
d_gene: .
j_gene: TRBJ2-5
CDR3aa: CASSSPTGSQETQYF
CDR3nt: TGTGCCAGCAGCTCTCCTACAGGGTCTCAAGAGACCCAGTACTTC

v_gene: TRBV9
abundance: .
d_gene: .
j_gene: TRBJ1-3
CDR3aa: CASSSRTGDTIYF
CDR3nt: TGTGCCAGCAGCTCAAGGACCGGGGACACCATATATTTT

v_gene: TRBV5-6
abundance: .
d_gene: .
j_gene: TRBJ1-4
CDR3aa: CASSPWDSRSINEKLFF
CDR3nt: TGTGCCAGCAGCCCTTGGGACTCCCGATCGATTAATGAAAAACTGTTTTTT

v_gene: TRBV12-3/TRBV12-4
abundance: .
d_gene: .
j_gene: TRBJ1-1
CDR3aa: CASKGEPNTEAFF
CDR3nt: TGTGCCAGCAAGGGAGAGCCGAACACTGAAGCTTTCTTT

v_gene: TRBV5-1
abundance: .
d_gene: TRBD1
j_gene: TRBJ2-2
CDR3aa: CASSRTGVYTGELFF
CDR3nt: TGCGCCAGCAGCCGGACAGGGGTTTACACCGGGGAGCTGTTTTTT

v_gene: TRBV3-1/TRBV3-2
abundance: few
d_gene: .
j_gene: TRBJ2-3
CDR3aa: CASSQGSRGTDTQYF
CDR3nt: TGTGCCAGCAGCCAAGGATCCAGGGGCACAGATACGCAGTATTTT

v_gene: TRBV29-1
abundance: .
d_gene: .
j_gene: TRBJ1-2
CDR3aa: CSVEELDSYGYTF
CDR3nt: TGCAGCGTCGAAGAACTGGACAGCTATGGCTACACCTTC

v_gene: TRBV5-6
abundance: .
d_gene: TRBD1
j_gene: TRBJ2-1
CDR3aa: CASRYYRGANNEQFF
CDR3nt: TGTGCCAGCAGATATTACAGGGGGGCAAACAATGAGCAGTTCTTC

v_gene: TRBV28
abundance: .
d_gene: TRBD1
j_gene: TRBJ1-2
CDR3aa: CASSSYHRDRESYGYTF
CDR3nt: TGTGCCAGCAGCAGTTACCACCGGGACAGGGAATCATATGGCTACACCTTC